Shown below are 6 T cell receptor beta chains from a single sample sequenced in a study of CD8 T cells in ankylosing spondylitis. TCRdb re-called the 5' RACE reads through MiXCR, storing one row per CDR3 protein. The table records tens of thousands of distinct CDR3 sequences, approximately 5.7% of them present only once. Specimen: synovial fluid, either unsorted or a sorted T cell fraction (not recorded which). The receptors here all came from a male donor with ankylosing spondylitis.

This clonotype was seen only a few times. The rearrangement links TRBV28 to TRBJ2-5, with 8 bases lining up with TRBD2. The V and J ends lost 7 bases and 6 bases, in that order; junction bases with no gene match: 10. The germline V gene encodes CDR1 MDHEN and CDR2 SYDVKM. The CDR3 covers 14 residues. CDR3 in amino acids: CASKPGLAGQTQYF. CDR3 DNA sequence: TGTGCCAGCAAACCCGGACTAGCCGGGCAGACCCAGTACTTC. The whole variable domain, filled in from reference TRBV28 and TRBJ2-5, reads DVKVTQSSRYLVKRTGEKVFLECVQDMDHENMFWYRQDPGLGLRLIYFSYDVKMKEKGDIPEGYSVSREKKERFSLILESASTNQTSMYLCASKPGLAGQTQYFGPGTRLLVL.

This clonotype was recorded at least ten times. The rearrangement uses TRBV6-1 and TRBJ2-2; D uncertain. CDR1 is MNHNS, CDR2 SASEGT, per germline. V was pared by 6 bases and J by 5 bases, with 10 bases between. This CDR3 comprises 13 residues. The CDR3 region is CASSRMGTGELFF. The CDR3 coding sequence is TGTGCCAGCAGCCGAATGGGGACCGGGGAGCTGTTTTTT.

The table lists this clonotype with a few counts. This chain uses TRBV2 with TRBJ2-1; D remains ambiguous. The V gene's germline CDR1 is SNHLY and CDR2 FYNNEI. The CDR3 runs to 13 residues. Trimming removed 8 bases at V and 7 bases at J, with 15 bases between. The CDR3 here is CASVASNNNEQFF. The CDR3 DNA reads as TGTGCCAGCGTGGCTAGTAATAATAATGAGCAGTTCTTC. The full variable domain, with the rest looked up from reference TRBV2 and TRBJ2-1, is EPEVTQTPSHQVTQMGQEVILRCVPISNHLYFYWYRQILGQKVEFLVSFYNNEISEKSEIFDDQFSVERPDGSNFTLKIRSTKLEDSAMYFCASVASNNNEQFFGPGTRLTVL.

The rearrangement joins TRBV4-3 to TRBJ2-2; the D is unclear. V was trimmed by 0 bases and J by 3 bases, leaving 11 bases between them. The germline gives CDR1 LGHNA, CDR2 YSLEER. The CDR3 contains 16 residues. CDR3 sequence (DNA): TGCGCCAGCAGCCAAGAAATCGGGCTGGACACCGGGGAGCTGTTTTTT. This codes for CASSQEIGLDTGELFF.

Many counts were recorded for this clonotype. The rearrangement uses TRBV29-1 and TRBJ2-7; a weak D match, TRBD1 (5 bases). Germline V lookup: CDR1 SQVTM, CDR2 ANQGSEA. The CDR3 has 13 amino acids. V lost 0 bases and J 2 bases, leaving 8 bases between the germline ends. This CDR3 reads CSVEDSTAYEQYF. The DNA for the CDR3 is TGCAGCGTTGAAGATTCGACAGCCTACGAGCAGTACTTC.

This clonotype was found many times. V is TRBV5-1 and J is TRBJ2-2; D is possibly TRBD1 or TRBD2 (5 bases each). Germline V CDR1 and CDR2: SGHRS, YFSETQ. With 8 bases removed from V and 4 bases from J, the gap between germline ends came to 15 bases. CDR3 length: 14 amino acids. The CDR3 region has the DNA TGCGCCAGTAGTCACTGGGACGCCACCGGGGAGCTGTTTTTT. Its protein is CASSHWDATGELFF.